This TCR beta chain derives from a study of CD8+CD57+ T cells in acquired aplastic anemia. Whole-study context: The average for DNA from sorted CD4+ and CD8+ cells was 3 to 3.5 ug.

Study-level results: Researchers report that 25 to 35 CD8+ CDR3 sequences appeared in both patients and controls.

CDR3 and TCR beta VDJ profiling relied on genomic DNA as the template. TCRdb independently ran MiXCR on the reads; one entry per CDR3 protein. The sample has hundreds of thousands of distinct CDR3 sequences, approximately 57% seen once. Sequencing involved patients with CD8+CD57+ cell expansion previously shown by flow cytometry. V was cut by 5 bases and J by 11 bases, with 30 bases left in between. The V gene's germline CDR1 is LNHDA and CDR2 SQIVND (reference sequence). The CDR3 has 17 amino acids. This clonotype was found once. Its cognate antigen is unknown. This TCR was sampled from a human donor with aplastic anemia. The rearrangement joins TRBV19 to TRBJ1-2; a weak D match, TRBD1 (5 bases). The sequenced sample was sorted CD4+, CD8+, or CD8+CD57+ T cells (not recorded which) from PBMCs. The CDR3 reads CASSGGDRQSALFGYTF. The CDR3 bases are TGTGCCAGTAGTGGAGGCGATCGACAGTCGGCTCTATTCGGGTACACCTTC.